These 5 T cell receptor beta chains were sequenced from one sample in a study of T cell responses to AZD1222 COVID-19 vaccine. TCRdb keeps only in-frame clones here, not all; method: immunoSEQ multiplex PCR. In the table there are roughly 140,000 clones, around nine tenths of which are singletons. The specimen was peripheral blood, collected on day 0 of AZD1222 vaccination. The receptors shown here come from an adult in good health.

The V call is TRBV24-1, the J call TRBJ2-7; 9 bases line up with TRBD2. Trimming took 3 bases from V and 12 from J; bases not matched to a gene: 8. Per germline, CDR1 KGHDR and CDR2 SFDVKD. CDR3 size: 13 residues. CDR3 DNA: TGTGCCACCAGTGATACCGTAGCGGGAGCTCGGTACTTC. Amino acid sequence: CATSDTVAGARYF.

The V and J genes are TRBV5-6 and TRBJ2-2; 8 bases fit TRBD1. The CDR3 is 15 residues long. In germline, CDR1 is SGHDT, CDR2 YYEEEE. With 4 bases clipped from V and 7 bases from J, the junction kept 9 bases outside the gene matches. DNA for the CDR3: TGTGCCAGCAGCCCGCAGGGGGCGCAAGGCGGGGAGCTGTTTTTT. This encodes CASSPQGAQGGELFF. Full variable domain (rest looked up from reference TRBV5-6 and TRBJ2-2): DAGVTQSPTHLIKTRGQQVTLRCSPKSGHDTVSWYQQALGQGPQFIFQYYEEEERQRGNFPDRFSGHQFPNYSSELNVNALLLGDSALYLCASSPQGAQGGELFFGEGSRLTVL.

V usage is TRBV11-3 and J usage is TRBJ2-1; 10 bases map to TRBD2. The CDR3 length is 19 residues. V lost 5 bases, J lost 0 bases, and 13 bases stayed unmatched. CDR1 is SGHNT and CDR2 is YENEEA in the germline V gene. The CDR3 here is CASSRSFPASGSSYNEQFF. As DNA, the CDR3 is TGTGCCAGCAGCCGCTCCTTTCCCGCTAGCGGGAGCTCCTACAATGAGCAGTTCTTC.

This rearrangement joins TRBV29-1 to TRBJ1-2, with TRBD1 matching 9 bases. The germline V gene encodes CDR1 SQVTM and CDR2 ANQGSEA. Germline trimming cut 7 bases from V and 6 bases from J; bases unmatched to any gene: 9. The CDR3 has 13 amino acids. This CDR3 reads CSAPWGQGDGYTF. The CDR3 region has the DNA TGCAGCGCACCATGGGGACAGGGTGATGGCTACACCTTC.

The CDR3 reads CASSIQGHTGELFF. Written as DNA, the CDR3 is TGTGCCAGCAGCATACAGGGGCACACCGGGGAGCTGTTTTTT. This sequence joins TRBV5-4 and TRBJ2-2; 7 nucleotides agree with TRBD1. The CDR3 has 14 residues. Germline V lookup: CDR1 SGHNT, CDR2 YYREEE (reference sequence). V lost 4 bases and J lost 3; bases outside the gene matches: 3.